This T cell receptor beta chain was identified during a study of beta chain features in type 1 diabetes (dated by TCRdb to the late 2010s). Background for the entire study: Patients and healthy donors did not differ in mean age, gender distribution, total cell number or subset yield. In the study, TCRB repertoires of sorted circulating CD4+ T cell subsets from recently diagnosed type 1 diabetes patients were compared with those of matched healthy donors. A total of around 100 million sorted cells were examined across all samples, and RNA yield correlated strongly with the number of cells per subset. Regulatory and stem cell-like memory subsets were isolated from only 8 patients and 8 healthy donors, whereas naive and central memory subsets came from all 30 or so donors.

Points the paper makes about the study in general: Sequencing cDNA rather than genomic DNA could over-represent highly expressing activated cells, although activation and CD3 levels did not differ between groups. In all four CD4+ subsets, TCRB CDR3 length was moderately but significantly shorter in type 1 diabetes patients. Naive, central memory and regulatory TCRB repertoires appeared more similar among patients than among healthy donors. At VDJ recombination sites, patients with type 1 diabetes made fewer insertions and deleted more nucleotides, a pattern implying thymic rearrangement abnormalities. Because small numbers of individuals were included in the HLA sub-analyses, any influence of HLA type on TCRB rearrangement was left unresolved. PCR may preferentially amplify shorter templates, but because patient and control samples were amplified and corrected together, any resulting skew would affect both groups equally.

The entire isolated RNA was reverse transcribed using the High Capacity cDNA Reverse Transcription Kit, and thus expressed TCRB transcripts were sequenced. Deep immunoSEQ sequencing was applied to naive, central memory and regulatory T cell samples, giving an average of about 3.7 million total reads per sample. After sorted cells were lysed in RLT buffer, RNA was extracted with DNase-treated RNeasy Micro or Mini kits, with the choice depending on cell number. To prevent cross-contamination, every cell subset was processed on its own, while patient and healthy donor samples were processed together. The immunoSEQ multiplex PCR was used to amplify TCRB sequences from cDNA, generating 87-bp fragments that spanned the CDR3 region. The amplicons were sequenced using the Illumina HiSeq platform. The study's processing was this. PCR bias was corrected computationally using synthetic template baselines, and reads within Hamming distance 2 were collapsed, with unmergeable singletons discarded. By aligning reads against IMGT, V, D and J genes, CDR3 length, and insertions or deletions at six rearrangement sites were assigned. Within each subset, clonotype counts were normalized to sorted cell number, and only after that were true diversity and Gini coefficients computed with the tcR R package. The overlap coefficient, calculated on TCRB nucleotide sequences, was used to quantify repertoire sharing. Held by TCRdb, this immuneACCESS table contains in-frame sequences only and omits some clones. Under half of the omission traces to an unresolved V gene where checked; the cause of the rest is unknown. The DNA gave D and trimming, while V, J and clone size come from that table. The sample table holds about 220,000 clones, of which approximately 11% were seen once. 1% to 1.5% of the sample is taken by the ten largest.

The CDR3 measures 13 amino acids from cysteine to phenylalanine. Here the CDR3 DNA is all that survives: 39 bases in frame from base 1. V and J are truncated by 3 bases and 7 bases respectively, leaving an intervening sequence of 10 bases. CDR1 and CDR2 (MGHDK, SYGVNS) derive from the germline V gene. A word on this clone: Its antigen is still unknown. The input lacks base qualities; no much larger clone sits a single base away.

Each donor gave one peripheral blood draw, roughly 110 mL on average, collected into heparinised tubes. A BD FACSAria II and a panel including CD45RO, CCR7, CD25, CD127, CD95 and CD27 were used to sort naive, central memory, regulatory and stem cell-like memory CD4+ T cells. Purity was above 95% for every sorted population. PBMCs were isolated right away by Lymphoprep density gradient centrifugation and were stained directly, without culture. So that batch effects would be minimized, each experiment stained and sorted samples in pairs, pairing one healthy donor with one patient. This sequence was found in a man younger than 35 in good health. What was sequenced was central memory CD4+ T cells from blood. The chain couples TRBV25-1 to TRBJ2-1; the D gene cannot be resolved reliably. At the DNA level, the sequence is TGTGCCAGCAGTGAGTTCACGTGGAATGAGCAGTTCTTC. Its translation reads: CASSEFTWNEQFF.